A single sample is the source of the 14 T cell receptor beta chains below, sequenced in a study of blood T cell repertoires in COVID-19. Profiling relied on immunoSEQ multiplex PCR, and the TCRdb table lists in-frame clones only, not all of them. The table includes a few hundred thousand clones, 70% to 90% detected once. The sequenced sample was PBMCs or T cells enriched from blood (not recorded which). These receptors were obtained from a woman in her forties or fifties who had recovered from COVID-19.

The rearrangement uses TRBV28 and TRBJ1-2, with D possibly matching TRBD1 (5 bases). This CDR3 is 13 amino acids long. Germline loops: CDR1 MDHEN, CDR2 SYDVKM. Between the trimmed V and J ends, which lost 7 bases and 4 bases, there was a span of 13 bases. DNA of the CDR3: TGTGCCAGCATGTCAGGGCCGACCTATGGCTACACCTTC. Amino acids: CASMSGPTYGYTF.

This rearrangement joins TRBV11-3 to TRBJ2-2; D might be TRBD1 (5 bases). The V and J ends lost 4 bases and 6 bases respectively, with 12 bases between them. This CDR3 has 14 residues. Germline values: CDR1 SGHNT, CDR2 YENEEA. The CDR3 is CASSSPWGSGELFF. For the CDR3, the DNA is TGTGCCAGCAGCTCGCCATGGGGCTCCGGGGAGCTGTTTTTT. Together with reference TRBV11-3 and TRBJ2-2, the CDR3 gives the full variable domain: EAGVVQSPRYKIIEKKQPVAFWCNPISGHNTLYWYLQNLGQGPELLIRYENEEAVDDSQLPKDRFSAERLKGVDSTLKIQPAELGDSAVYLCASSSPWGSGELFFGEGSRLTVL.

The chain joins TRBV5-4 to TRBJ1-2; TRBD1 aligns across 12 bases. V shed 4 bases, J shed 3 bases, and the junction held 7 bases outside the gene matches. From germline, CDR1 is SGHNT and CDR2 YYREEE (reference sequence). This CDR3 is 16 amino acids long. CDR3 protein: CASSPIGTGGYYGYTF. The CDR3 DNA follows: TGTGCCAGCAGCCCCATTGGGACAGGGGGCTACTATGGCTACACCTTC.

This chain uses TRBV3-1 (or the pseudogene TRBV3-2) with TRBJ2-1; weak D call: TRBD1 (6 bases). Germline loops: CDR1 LGHDT, CDR2 YNNKEL (reference sequence). The CDR3 is made up of 16 amino acids. Deletions cut 1 base from V and 4 bases from J, with 14 bases between. CDR3 coding DNA: TGTGCCAGCAGCCAAGTGGCACAGGGCTTATACAATGAGCAGTTCTTC. Its protein product is CASSQVAQGLYNEQFF.

This clone showed up just a few times. This chain joins TRBV7-8 and TRBJ2-1; 11 bases agree with TRBD2. V shed 5 bases and J 8 bases; nucleotides not matched to a gene: 11. Germline V gene data show CDR1 as SGHVS and CDR2 as FQNEAQ. There are 16 residues in the CDR3. CDR3 bases: TGTGCCAGCAGCGCGACTAGCGGGATTGATGTCGATGAGCAGTTCTTC. As protein: CASSATSGIDVDEQFF.

The chain joins TRBV7-9 to TRBJ1-2; D is undetermined. The length of the CDR3 is 13 residues. V lost 0 bases to trimming and J lost 4 bases, with 6 bases between them. Germline values: CDR1 SEHNR, CDR2 FQNEAQ (reference sequence). The CDR3 DNA follows: TGTGCCAGCAGCTTAGCAGAGGGCTATGGCTACACCTTC. Translated, it gives CASSLAEGYGYTF.

The rearrangement links TRBV24-1 to TRBJ2-7; the match to TRBD2 covers 8 bases. Trimming cost V 4 bases and J 2 bases; bases outside gene matches: 6. Germline CDR1 reads KGHDR; CDR2 reads SFDVKD. The CDR3 runs 15 residues. The CDR3 DNA is TGTGCCACCAGTGACAATAGCGGGGTGACCTACGAGCAGTACTTC. Encoded protein: CATSDNSGVTYEQYF.

This chain connects TRBV2 to TRBJ1-1; no definite D call. Germline-derived CDR1 and CDR2 are SNHLY and FYNNEI. Trimming removed 9 bases at V and 1 base at J, with 12 bases between. The CDR3 extends over 13 amino acids. The CDR3 spells CAREGGENTEAFF. The CDR3 bases are TGTGCCAGGGAGGGCGGTGAGAACACTGAAGCTTTCTTT.

V is TRBV5-1 and J is TRBJ2-1; TRBD1 agrees at 8 bases. Germline-derived CDR1 and CDR2 are SGHRS and YFSETQ. J was trimmed by 5 bases and V by 3 bases; bases with no gene match: 4. The CDR3 is made up of 14 amino acids. DNA of the CDR3: TGCGCCAGCAGCTCCCAGACAGGGGACAATGAGCAGTTCTTC. It is translated as CASSSQTGDNEQFF.

J is TRBJ2-2 and V is TRBV11-3; 12 nucleotides line up with TRBD2. This CDR3 region has 15 residues. The germline V gene has CDR1 SGHNT and CDR2 YENEEA. Trimming at V came to 2 bases and at J to 6 bases, leaving 1 base not matched to a gene. The CDR3 region has the DNA TGTGCCAGCAGCTTACTAGCGGGAGGGGCCGGGGAGCTGTTTTTT. It encodes CASSLLAGGAGELFF.

The count of this clone is one. This sequence joins TRBV27 and TRBJ2-1, with D unresolved. Germline V gene data show CDR1 as MNHEY and CDR2 as SMNVEV (reference sequence). This CDR3 has 14 residues. V lost 0 bases and J lost 6, with 9 bases in between. The CDR3: CASSLSGSANEQFF. CDR3 in DNA: TGTGCCAGCAGTTTATCGGGCTCAGCCAATGAGCAGTTCTTC.

The V and J genes are TRBV7-9 and TRBJ1-2; 7 nucleotides agree with TRBD1. Trimming took 3 bases from V and 3 from J; bases not matched to a gene: 4. The CDR3 has 14 residues. Germline CDR1 reads SEHNR; CDR2 reads FQNEAQ (reference sequence). CDR3 loop: CASSFPGTDYGYTF. CDR3 nucleotide sequence: TGTGCCAGCAGCTTTCCGGGGACAGACTATGGCTACACCTTC.

This clone was found once. The chain couples TRBV19 to TRBJ1-3; D is possibly TRBD1 (5 bases). V dropped 7 bases and J dropped 2 bases, with 12 bases sitting between them. Germline values: CDR1 LNHDA, CDR2 SQIVND (reference sequence). CDR3 length equals 14 residues. The DNA of the CDR3 is TGTGCCAGTAAGTTCAAGGGGCCTGGAAACACCATATATTTT. Translating gives CASKFKGPGNTIYF.

J is TRBJ2-1 and V is TRBV11-1; 10 bases agree with TRBD1. The trim removed 7 bases at V and 4 bases at J, leaving 7 bases unmatched. Germline lookup yields CDR1 SGHAT and CDR2 FQDESV (reference sequence). This CDR3 contains 15 residues. The CDR3 DNA reads TGTGCCAGCACCAGGGACAGGGGAAATTACAATGAGCAGTTCTTC. Amino acid sequence: CASTRDRGNYNEQFF.